Included here is one TCR beta chain sequence, with context. Its recognized antigen is unknown. Per-nucleotide qualities are absent, and no much larger clonotype sits a single base away. Genomic DNA was isolated using the Qiagen DNeasy kit from unsorted PBMCs as well as from negatively selected CD4+ and CD8+ fractions. TCR beta CDR3 regions were subjected to amplification by immunoSEQ multiplex PCR with primers that anneal to V and J segments. Amplification bias was minimized using a synthetic immune receptor repertoire, and residual bias was removed computationally after sequencing. In the authors' own workflow: Custom Python scripts were used to quantify repertoire diversity as the Shannon entropy index. Unsorted, CD4+ and CD8+ repertoires were analyzed separately, except for combined analyses in which CD4+ and CD8+ sequences were merged in silico. A clone counted as expanded when the clone's frequency after treatment rose at least 2-fold relative to C1D1, and clones undetected at baseline were given a pseudocount of 0.5. Clones with 0 or 1 copy at C1D1 were defined as singleton clones, while clones with 2 or more copies were defined as non-singleton clones. By matching protein sequences in sorted samples from the same patient, clones expanded in unsorted samples were annotated as CD4+, CD8+ or unknown. Wilcoxon tests were applied to paired samples to test diversity changes from C1D1 to C4D1. The table comes from immuneACCESS by way of TCRdb, which keeps in-frame sequences with V and J called. Part of the clones is missing from these tables; in studies checked, under half for an unresolved V gene and the rest for unknown reasons. The V and J calls and clone size were taken over from that table, and D and trimming were inferred from the DNA. The sample table records tens of thousands of clones; 90% of these occur just once. Under 3.5% of the sample goes to the ten largest clones.

The data are from a study of PD-1 blockade in classical Hodgkin lymphoma (dated by TCRdb to the early 2020s). In the study overall: Nivolumab dosing was 3 mg/kg intravenously every 2 weeks, continuing until either disease progression or unacceptable toxicity. A peripheral blood immune signature of response to PD-1 blockade in classical Hodgkin lymphoma was defined using TCR beta sequencing and CyTOF. Results and caveats for the whole study, not just this receptor: Baseline TCR diversity was reported to be lower in newly diagnosed patients than in healthy donors and to be lower still in relapsed/refractory patients. CD4+ but not CD8+ TCR diversity rose significantly by C4D1 (p=0.0027 vs p=0.16), most apparent in complete responders (p=0.02). The study was restricted to a single clinical trial cohort, and the causes of repertoire differences, possibly disease activity or prior therapy, were left undefined. Trial patients achieving complete response had baseline diversity similar to newly diagnosed patients, whereas partial responders and progressors had significantly lower diversity. Patients starting nivolumab less than 1 year after ASCT had lower diversity and were excluded from later analyses to avoid confounding by immune reconstitution.

CDR1 is given as MGHRA and CDR2 as YSYEKL, both from the germline V gene. The cysteine opens and the phenylalanine closes a CDR3 of 15 amino acids. CDR3 DNA only is kept here, 45 bases in frame from base 1. Trimming removed 0 bases from V and 4 bases from J, leaving 10 bases between the germline ends. Reading the label with the study, this specimen's time point is: cycle 4 day 1 (C4D1), after 6 weeks of nivolumab. All trial patients had relapsed after autologous stem cell transplantation, with cohorts A, B and C differing in prior brentuximab vedotin exposure. The trial cohort included some 53 patients with relapsed/refractory classical Hodgkin lymphoma, and each patient had a best overall response of complete response, partial response or progressive disease. Trial patients were treated with single-agent nivolumab in the multi-cohort phase II CheckMate 205 trial. An independent review committee assessed best overall response by applying the 2007 International Working Group response criteria. PBMCs from the trial were collected at three points: immediately before nivolumab initiation (C1D1), and during therapy at cycle 2 day 1 and cycle 4 day 1. Peripheral blood was collected in 8 mL Vacutainer Cell Preparation Tubes, from which PBMCs were isolated by centrifugation and then cryopreserved.

Rearrangement joined TRBV4-1 to TRBJ1-3, with the D gene too uncertain to name. The material sequenced was peripheral blood mononuclear cells (PBMCs), taken before the fourth cycle of nivolumab. This receptor was identified in a human donor with classical Hodgkin lymphoma. The CDR3 region has the sequence CASSQEGWAGNTIYF. The DNA sequence is TGCGCCAGCAGCCAAGAGGGCTGGGCAGGAAACACCATATATTTT.